A single sample is the source of the 23 T cell receptor beta chains below, sequenced in a study of cytomegalovirus exposure and HLA in healthy donors. 60 Vbeta and 13 Jbeta primers were used in PCR. TCRdb's copy holds only in-frame clones and misses some; the assay was immunoSEQ multiplex PCR. The sample holds under 150,000 clones, about 66% seen once. Sequencing was carried out using PBMCs. These receptors came from a man in his thirties or forties in good health and CMV-seropositive.

The chain combines TRBV7-6 with TRBJ2-7; 8 bases line up with TRBD2. The CDR3 runs 14 residues. V dropped 3 bases and J dropped 2; count of bases not matched to a gene: 3. Germline V gene data show CDR1 as SGHVS and CDR2 as FNYEAQ. The CDR3 here is CASSFPGRAYEQYF. CDR3 bases: TGTGCCAGCAGCTTCCCCGGGAGGGCCTACGAGCAGTACTTC.

This clone was counted a few times. In DNA form, the CDR3 reads TGTGCCAGCAGCCAGGGGACAAGAAGTTACTACGAGCAGTACTTC. Protein: CASSQGTRSYYEQYF. The chain is built from TRBV7-9 and TRBJ2-7; possibly TRBD1 for D (6 bases). This CDR3 comprises 15 residues. V was shortened by 5 bases and J by 3 bases, with 17 bases between the two germline ends. Germline loops: CDR1 SEHNR, CDR2 FQNEAQ (reference sequence).

The chain carries TRBV5-5 and TRBJ2-7; no clear D gene. Between the trimmed V and J ends, which lost 0 bases and 2 bases, there was a span of 9 bases. CDR3 length: 14 amino acids. The germline V gene has CDR1 SGHKS and CDR2 YYEKEE (reference sequence). CDR3 bases: TGTGCCAGCAGCTTGGGCCAGAACACCTACGAGCAGTACTTC. Translation gives CASSLGQNTYEQYF.

The V and J genes are TRBV28 and TRBJ2-5; a weak D match, TRBD2 (5 bases). V lost 9 bases to trimming and J lost 10 bases, with 21 bases between them. The CDR3 contains 13 residues. Germline V gives CDR1 MDHEN, CDR2 SYDVKM. CDR3 sequence reads: CASTGSLGFVQYF. For the CDR3, the DNA is TGTGCCAGTACGGGGTCCCTTGGCTTTGTCCAGTACTTC.

V and J are TRBV7-2 and TRBJ2-7, with 7 positions matching TRBD1. The V segment lost 11 bases and the J segment 2 bases; nucleotides outside the gene matches: 6. CDR3 length: 12 amino acids. Looked up from germline, CDR1 is SGHTA and CDR2 is FQGNSA. This CDR3 reads CAVGTEPYEQYF. CDR3 DNA sequence: TGTGCCGTAGGGACAGAACCCTACGAGCAGTACTTC.

This chain uses TRBV5-1 with TRBJ2-3; D is possibly TRBD2 (5 bases). Trimming shortened V by 1 base and J by 3 bases, and 9 bases separated the two germline ends. The CDR3 covers 14 residues. Germline V gives CDR1 SGHRS, CDR2 YFSETQ. The DNA for the CDR3 is TGCGCCAGCAGCTTGTCCCGGACTACAGATACGCAGTATTTT. It encodes CASSLSRTTDTQYF.

The chain carries TRBV28 and TRBJ1-5; D possibly corresponds to TRBD1 (6 bases). CDR3 length: 14 amino acids. Trimming shortened V by 7 bases and J by 11 bases, and 21 bases separated the two germline ends. Germline V gene lookup returns CDR1 MDHEN and CDR2 SYDVKM. The CDR3 region is CASTDGQTRVAQHF. In nucleotides, the CDR3 is TGTGCCAGCACCGACGGACAGACGAGGGTTGCCCAGCATTTT.

This sequence joins TRBV2 and TRBJ1-4; TRBD1 matches at 8 bases. Germline CDR1 reads SNHLY; CDR2 reads FYNNEI. This CDR3 has 15 residues. Trimming at V came to 6 bases and at J to 1 base, leaving 4 bases not matched to a gene. DNA of the CDR3: TGTGCCAGCAGGCCCGACAGGGGAACTAATGAAAAACTGTTTTTT. Translating it yields CASRPDRGTNEKLFF.

This clone came up a few times. CDR3 sequence: CASSLPGLAGDEQYF. The CDR3 nucleotides read TGTGCCAGCAGCTTGCCTGGACTAGCGGGAGACGAGCAGTACTTC. V gene TRBV5-4 combines with J gene TRBJ2-5, with 13 bases fitting TRBD2. The end of the DNA fits TRBJ2-7 better, so the J call may be wrong. Germline assignment: CDR1 SGHNT and CDR2 YYREEE (reference sequence). This CDR3 comprises 15 residues.

The CDR3 sequence: CASSLWDREGGYTF. Here the CDR3 DNA reads TGTGCCAGCAGTTTATGGGACAGGGAGGGTGGCTACACCTTC. The rearrangement uses TRBV28 and TRBJ1-2; TRBD1 matches 8 bases. Germline CDR1 is MDHEN and CDR2 is SYDVKM. The CDR3 length is 14 residues. Trimming at V came to 0 bases and at J to 7 bases, leaving 4 bases not matched to a gene.

This clone was seen only a few times. The rearrangement joins TRBV10-1 to TRBJ1-3, with 9 bases aligning to TRBD1. The CDR3 covers 19 residues. V trimming: 6 bases; J trimming: 5 bases; junction bases outside the gene matches: 20. Germline CDR1 reads WNHNN; CDR2 reads SYGVQD (reference sequence). The CDR3 spells CASSGLGTGLFFARNTIYF. DNA for the CDR3: TGCGCCAGCAGCGGCCTCGGGACAGGGCTCTTTTTTGCAAGAAACACCATATATTTT.

This chain uses TRBV5-1 with TRBJ2-2; TRBD1 agrees at 10 bases. Germline trimming cut 4 bases from V and 4 bases from J; bases unmatched to any gene: 4. Germline V gene sequence: CDR1 SGHRS, CDR2 YFSETQ. This CDR3 is built from 15 residues. DNA for the CDR3: TGCGCCAGCAGCACCGGGACAGGGGCCACCGGGGAGCTGTTTTTT. Protein: CASSTGTGATGELFF.

The V and J genes are TRBV7-3 and TRBJ2-2, with D tentatively TRBD1 (6 bases). Trimming pared 5 bases from V and 4 bases from J, leaving 14 bases between. Germline V gene data show CDR1 as SGHTA and CDR2 as FQGTGA. This CDR3 is 15 amino acids long. CDR3 bases: TGTGCCAGCAGCGAAACAGGGACCCGCACCGGGGAGCTGTTTTTT. This gives the protein CASSETGTRTGELFF.

This chain connects TRBV11-2 to TRBJ1-2; D gene unclear. The length of the CDR3 is 13 residues. Looked up from germline, CDR1 is SGHAT and CDR2 is FQNNGV. With 5 bases removed from V and 3 bases from J, the gap between germline ends came to 10 bases. The CDR3 loop is CASSGGVYYGYTF. The CDR3 nucleotides read TGTGCCAGCAGCGGCGGGGTATACTATGGCTACACCTTC. The complete variable domain, with remaining parts taken from reference TRBV11-2 and TRBJ1-2, reads EAGVAQSPRYKIIEKRQSVAFWCNPISGHATLYWYQQILGQGPKLLIQFQNNGVVDDSQLPKDRFSAERLKGVDSTLKIQPAKLEDSAVYLCASSGGVYYGYTFGSGTRLTVV.

Notes on this clone: In this CDR3 the conserved last residue, phenylalanine or tryptophan, is missing, so a read error is likely. The chain uses TRBV28 and TRBJ1-2; tentative D call: TRBD1 (5 bases). The V end was cut by 4 bases, the J end by 2 bases, with 20 bases between. The germline V gene has CDR1 MDHEN and CDR2 SYDVKM. The length of the CDR3 is 17 residues. CDR3 residues: CASSSRLGRGTNYGYTL. The CDR3 DNA reads as TGTGCCAGCAGTTCACGTCTCGGGAGGGGAACCAACTATGGCTACACCCTC.

This clone was observed a handful of times. V and J are TRBV29-1 and TRBJ1-3; no definite D call. This CDR3 is 14 amino acids long. The ends were cut back, 3 bases at V and 0 bases at J, with 9 bases in the middle. Germline V gene data show CDR1 as SQVTM and CDR2 as ANQGSEA. The CDR3 region has the DNA TGCAGCGTTGAGAGGGCCACCTCTGGAAACACCATATATTTT. It codes for CSVERATSGNTIYF.

This clone was recorded many times. The chain is built from TRBV4-1 and TRBJ1-5, with a tentative D call TRBD1 (5 bases). V lost 3 bases and J 9 bases, leaving 18 bases between the germline ends. This CDR3 is built from 15 residues. From germline, CDR1 is MGHRA and CDR2 YSYEKL. The chain's CDR3 is CASSQELQVSSPQHF. The DNA of the CDR3 is TGCGCCAGCAGCCAGGAGTTACAGGTTAGTTCGCCCCAGCATTTT.

Of note for this clone: At one end the junction does not follow the germline gene, possibly because of a read error. This chain links TRBV7-7 with TRBJ2-3; D is possibly TRBD1 (6 bases). Looked up from germline, CDR1 is SSHAT and CDR2 is FNYEAQ (reference sequence). There are 13 residues in the CDR3. The CDR3 spells CASSSNREDTQYF. CDR3 sequence (DNA): TGTGCTAGCAGCTCTAACAGGGAAGATACGCAGTATTTT.

The gene calls are TRBV29-1 and TRBJ2-5; D is perhaps TRBD1 (5 bases). The DNA end favors TRBJ2-7, so the J call may be wrong. CDR1 SQVTM and CDR2 ANQGSEA come from the germline V gene. This CDR3 spans 12 amino acids. The CDR3 coding sequence is TGCAGCGTTGGGCGACAGACCTACGAGCAGTACTTC. This codes for CSVGRQTYEQYF.

The rearrangement joins TRBV27 to TRBJ1-2, with D possibly being TRBD1 (6 bases). Germline CDR1 MNHEY, CDR2 SMNVEV (reference sequence). With 3 bases removed from V and 4 bases from J, the gap between germline ends came to 12 bases. The CDR3 sequence is 14 residues long. Here the CDR3 reads CASSFAGAGYGYTF. The CDR3 DNA is TGTGCCAGCAGTTTCGCGGGGGCAGGCTATGGCTACACCTTC.

As concerns this clone: The sample has other DNA sequences that encode this CDR3 too. The chain has TRBV9 and TRBJ2-3, with 10 bases lining up with TRBD1. CDR1 is SGDLS and CDR2 is YYNGEE in the germline V gene. V dropped 2 bases and J dropped 1; count of bases not matched to a gene: 1. The CDR3 has 15 amino acids. CDR3 residues: CASSVGTGGTDTQYF. CDR3 nucleotide sequence: TGTGCCAGCAGCGTGGGGACAGGGGGCACAGATACGCAGTATTTT.

This chain uses TRBV7-9 with TRBJ2-7; a weak D match, TRBD2 (6 bases). The CDR3 is 13 amino acids. V lost 3 bases and J lost 4, with 10 bases in between. CDR1 and CDR2 (germline): SEHNR, FQNEAQ (reference sequence). The CDR3 bases are TGTGCCAGCAGCTTCGGGGGTTGGTACGAGCAGTACTTC. Residues: CASSFGGWYEQYF.

J is TRBJ1-2 and V is TRBV5-4; a possible D gene is TRBD1 (6 bases). Per the germline V gene, CDR1 is SGHNT and CDR2 is YYREEE (reference sequence). V lost 4 bases and J lost 4, with 14 bases in between. This CDR3 spans 14 amino acids. Written as DNA, the CDR3 is TGTGCCAGCAGCCCGACGGACAGTCTCTATGGCTACACCTTC. Translated, it gives CASSPTDSLYGYTF.